Detailed here is one TCR beta chain. Measured with immunoSEQ multiplex PCR; TCRdb has only the in-frame clones, and not every one. The data contain approximately 300,000 clones, 85% of them singletons. This sample stems from a study of blood T cell repertoires in COVID-19. A COVID-19 case had been met by exposed participants during the 2 weeks before study entry. The ends lost 3 bases at V and 9 bases at J; junction bases unmatched: 5. This CDR3 comprises 14 residues. Looked up from germline, CDR1 is SGHDN and CDR2 is FVKESK. The sample consisted of PBMCs or T cells enriched from blood (not recorded which). The sequence derives from a young woman who had been exposed to COVID-19. The V and J genes are TRBV14 and TRBJ2-1; TRBD2 aligns across 10 bases. The CDR3 DNA follows: TGTGCCAGCAGCCAGGTGCTAGCGGGAGCTGAGCAGTTCTTC. It yields the protein CASSQVLAGAEQFF.